This is a list of T cell receptor beta chains from one sample in a study of CD8 T cells in Susac syndrome. TCRdb itself ran the immunoSEQ multiplex PCR reads through MiXCR, one entry per CDR3 protein. The sample includes roughly 250,000 distinct CDR3 sequences, 90% to 96% of them seen just once. The sequencing input was CD4+ T cells from PBMCs. Every receptor here comes from a human donor with Susac syndrome. CDR3s include the opening cysteine and the closing phenylalanine or tryptophan. D genes are given only for firm matches. The listing skips clone size in some rows; elsewhere it reads once, few, many or a size class.

cdr3_nt,cdr3_aa,clone_size,d_call,v_call,j_call
TGTGCCTGGAGAGACGGGATGTATAGCAATCAGCCCCAGCATTTT,CAWRDGMYSNQPQHF,-,-,TRBV30,TRBJ1-5
TGTGCCAGCAGCGCGAGGGGGGCGGGGACCAAAAACATTCAGTACTTC,CASSARGAGTKNIQYF,-,-,TRBV11-2,TRBJ2-4
TGTGCCAGCAGTCGACCGGGACTAGCGCAAGAGACCCAGTACTTC,CASSRPGLAQETQYF,-,TRBD2,TRBV28,TRBJ2-5
TGTGCCAGTAGTATGGATGGCGGTCCTTACAATGAGCAGTTCTTC,CASSMDGGPYNEQFF,-,-,TRBV19,TRBJ2-1
TGTGCCAGCAGGGACCTCCACGAGCAGTACTTC,CASRDLHEQYF,-,-,TRBV19,TRBJ2-7
TGCAGCGTTGGGGGGGTCGGTAGCGGGGAGCTGTTTTTT,CSVGGVGSGELFF,-,-,TRBV29-1,TRBJ2-2
TGCGCCAGCAGCAGCACGGGACAGGGGGTCTACGAGCAGTACTTC,CASSSTGQGVYEQYF,-,TRBD1,TRBV5-1,TRBJ2-7
TGTGCCAGCAGCCGAGGGACTAGCGGGACCGAGCAGTACTTC,CASSRGTSGTEQYF,-,TRBD2,TRBV9,TRBJ2-7
TGCAGCGTTGGACCAGCCGGGACAGGGGCTAACTATGGCTACACCTTC,CSVGPAGTGANYGYTF,-,TRBD1,TRBV29-1,TRBJ1-2
TGTGCCAGCAGCCAAGTGGGGGGAGATAACTACGAGCAGTACTTC,CASSQVGGDNYEQYF,-,-,TRBV3-1,TRBJ2-7
TGCAGTGCCCGTGGTGGATCAACGAACACTGAAGCTTTCTTT,CSARGGSTNTEAFF,-,-,TRBV20-1,TRBJ1-1
TGCAGCGTTGAATCAAGGGGACTAGCGGACCAAGAGACCCAGTACTTC,CSVESRGLADQETQYF,-,TRBD2,TRBV29-1,TRBJ2-5
TGTGCCAGCAGCGTCGGGACCACCCTCCAAGAGACCCAGTACTTC,CASSVGTTLQETQYF,once,-,TRBV7-9,TRBJ2-5
TGCGCCAGCAGCCAAGATCCGGACAGGGGACACCAGCCCCAGCATTTT,CASSQDPDRGHQPQHF,-,TRBD1,TRBV4-1,TRBJ1-5
TGCAGCGTCTCCCGGGACAGAAACACCGGGGAGCTGTTTTTT,CSVSRDRNTGELFF,-,TRBD1,TRBV29-1,TRBJ2-2
TGCGCCAGCAGCCAAGATGGCGGGAGTTCCTACGAGCAGTACTTC,CASSQDGGSSYEQYF,-,TRBD2,TRBV4-1,TRBJ2-7
TGCAGCGCCTCTTCAGGGGAGCAGTACTTC,CSASSGEQYF,-,-,TRBV29-1,TRBJ2-7
TGTGCCAGCAGTGAAATGCGGGGGGCTGAAGCTTTCTTT,CASSEMRGAEAFF,-,-,TRBV25-1,TRBJ1-1
TGCAGTGCTAAACGAAAAGGACTAGCAGTTAATGAGCAGTTCTTC,CSAKRKGLAVNEQFF,-,TRBD2,TRBV20-1,TRBJ2-1
TGTGCCAGCAGCGTTGGACAGGGGGCAGAGACCCAGTACTTC,CASSVGQGAETQYF,few,TRBD1,TRBV9,TRBJ2-5